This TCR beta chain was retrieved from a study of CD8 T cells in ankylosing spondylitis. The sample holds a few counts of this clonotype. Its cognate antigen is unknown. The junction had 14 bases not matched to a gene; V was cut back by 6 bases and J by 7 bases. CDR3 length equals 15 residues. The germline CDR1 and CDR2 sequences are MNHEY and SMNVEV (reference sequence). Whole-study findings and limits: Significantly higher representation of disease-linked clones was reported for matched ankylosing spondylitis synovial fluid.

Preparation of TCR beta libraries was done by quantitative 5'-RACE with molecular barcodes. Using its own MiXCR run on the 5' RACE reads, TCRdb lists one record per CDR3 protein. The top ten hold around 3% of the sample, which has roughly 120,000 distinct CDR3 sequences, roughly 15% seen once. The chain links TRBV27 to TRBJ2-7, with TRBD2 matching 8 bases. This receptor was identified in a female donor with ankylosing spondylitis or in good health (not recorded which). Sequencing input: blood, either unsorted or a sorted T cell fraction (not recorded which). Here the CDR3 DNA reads TGTGCCAGCAGCCAAAGCGGGAGAGGGGCCTGGGAGCAGTACTTC. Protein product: CASSQSGRGAWEQYF.